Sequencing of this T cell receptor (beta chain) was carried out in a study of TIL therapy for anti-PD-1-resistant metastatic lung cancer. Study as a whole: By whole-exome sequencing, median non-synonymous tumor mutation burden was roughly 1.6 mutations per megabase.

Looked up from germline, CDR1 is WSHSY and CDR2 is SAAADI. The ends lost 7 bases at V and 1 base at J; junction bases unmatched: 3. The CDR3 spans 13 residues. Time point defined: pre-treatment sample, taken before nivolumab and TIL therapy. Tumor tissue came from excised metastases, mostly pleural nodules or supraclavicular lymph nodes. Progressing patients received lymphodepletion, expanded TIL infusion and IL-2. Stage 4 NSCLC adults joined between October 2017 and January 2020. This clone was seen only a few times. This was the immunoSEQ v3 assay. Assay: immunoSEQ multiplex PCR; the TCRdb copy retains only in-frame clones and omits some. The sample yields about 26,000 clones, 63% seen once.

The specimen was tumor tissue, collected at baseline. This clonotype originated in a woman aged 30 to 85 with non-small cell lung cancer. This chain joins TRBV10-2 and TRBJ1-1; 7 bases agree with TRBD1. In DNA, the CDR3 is TGCGCCAGCAAGGGGACAGCGAACACTGAAGCTTTCTTT. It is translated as CASKGTANTEAFF.